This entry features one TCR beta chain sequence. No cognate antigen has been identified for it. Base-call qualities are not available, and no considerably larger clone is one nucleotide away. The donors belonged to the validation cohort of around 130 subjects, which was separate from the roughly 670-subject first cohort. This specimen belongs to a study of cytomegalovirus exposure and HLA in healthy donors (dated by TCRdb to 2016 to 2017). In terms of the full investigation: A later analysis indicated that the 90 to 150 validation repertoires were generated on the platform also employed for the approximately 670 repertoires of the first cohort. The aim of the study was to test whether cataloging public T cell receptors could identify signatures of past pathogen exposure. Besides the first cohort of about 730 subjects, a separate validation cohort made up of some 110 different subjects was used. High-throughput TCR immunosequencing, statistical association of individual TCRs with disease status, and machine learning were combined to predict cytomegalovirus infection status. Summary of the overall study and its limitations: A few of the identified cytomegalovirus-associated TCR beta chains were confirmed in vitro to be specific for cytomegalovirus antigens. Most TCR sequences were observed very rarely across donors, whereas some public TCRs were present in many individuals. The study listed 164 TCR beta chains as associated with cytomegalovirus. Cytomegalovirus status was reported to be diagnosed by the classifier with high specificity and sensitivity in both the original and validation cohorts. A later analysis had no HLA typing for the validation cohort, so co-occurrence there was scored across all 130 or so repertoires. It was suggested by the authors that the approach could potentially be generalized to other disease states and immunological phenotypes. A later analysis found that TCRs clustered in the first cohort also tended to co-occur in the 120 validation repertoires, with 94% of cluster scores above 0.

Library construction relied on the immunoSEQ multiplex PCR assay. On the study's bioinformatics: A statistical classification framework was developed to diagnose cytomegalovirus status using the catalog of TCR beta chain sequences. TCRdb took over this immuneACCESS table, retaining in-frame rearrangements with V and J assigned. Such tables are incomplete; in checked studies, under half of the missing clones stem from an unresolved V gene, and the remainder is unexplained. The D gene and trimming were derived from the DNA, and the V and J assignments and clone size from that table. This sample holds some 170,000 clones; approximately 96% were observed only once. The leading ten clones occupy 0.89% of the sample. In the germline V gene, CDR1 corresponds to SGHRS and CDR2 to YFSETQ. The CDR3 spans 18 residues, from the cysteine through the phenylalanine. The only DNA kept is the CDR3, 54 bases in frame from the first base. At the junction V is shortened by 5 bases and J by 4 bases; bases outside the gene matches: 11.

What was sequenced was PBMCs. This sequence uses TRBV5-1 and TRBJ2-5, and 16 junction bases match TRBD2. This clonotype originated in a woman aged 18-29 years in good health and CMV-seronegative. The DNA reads TGCGCCAGCAGGGAAACCGGGACTAGCGGGGGGGCCGGAGAGACCCAGTACTTC. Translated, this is CASRETGTSGGAGETQYF.